This TCR beta chain was captured by sequencing in a study of blood T cells in healthy people across ages. Study-level results: Diversity estimates from one million T cells were considered underestimates. In older individuals, TCR beta diversity per million T cells was lower, falling roughly linearly with age.

The V end lost 3 bases, the J end lost 8 bases, and 13 bases lay between the germline ends. This CDR3 has 13 residues. Alongside a J-beta primer mix, a sample-barcoded 5' primer served in a second PCR lasting about 7 to 11 cycles. MiXCR, run by TCRdb on the 5' RACE reads, gives a single entry per CDR3 protein. The sample has 550,000 to 750,000 distinct CDR3 sequences, 20% to 25% seen once; the top ten hold roughly 3.9%. Approximately 9.2 milliliters was the volume of peripheral blood drawn from each donor. Total RNA extracted from each sample amounted to at least 5.5 micrograms. This clonotype has only one observation. The target antigen is unknown.

The chain uses TRBV12-3 or TRBV12-4 and TRBJ1-2; D remains unclear. The sequenced sample was blood. The clonotype comes from a man in his 70s in good health. CDR3 DNA: TGTGCCAGCAGTTTTTCGGGAGACCGCGGCTACACCTTC. Its protein is CASSFSGDRGYTF.